The 11 T cell receptor beta chains in this list originate from one sample, sequenced in a study of cytomegalovirus exposure and HLA in healthy donors. 60 Vbeta and 13 Jbeta primers were used in PCR. Sequenced by immunoSEQ multiplex PCR; TCRdb stores in-frame clones only, minus some. The sample consists of roughly 100,000 clones, roughly 80% of them appearing once. The sample taken for sequencing was PBMCs. Source of these receptors: a female donor in good health and CMV-seropositive.

This clone was picked up one time. The chain combines TRBV30 with TRBJ2-5; 9 nucleotides match TRBD2. The J call is uncertain, as TRBJ2-7 better fits the DNA end. Germline CDR1 and CDR2: GTSNPN and SVGIG (reference sequence). The CDR3 has 14 residues. In DNA form, the CDR3 reads TGTGCCTGGAAGGTAGCGGGAGCGGTGGGCGAGCAGTACTTC. It is translated as CAWKVAGAVGEQYF.

The chain has TRBV19 and TRBJ1-4; D is unresolved. This CDR3 is built from 14 residues. The V end was cut by 8 bases, the J end by 7 bases, with 17 bases between. Germline V lookup: CDR1 LNHDA, CDR2 SQIVND (reference sequence). The CDR3 region is CASRRGEAGEKLFF. Written as DNA, the CDR3 is TGTGCCAGTCGGCGGGGAGAGGCGGGTGAAAAACTGTTTTTT.

The rearrangement links TRBV19 to TRBJ1-6, with 9 bases that match TRBD1. Germline V gene lookup returns CDR1 LNHDA and CDR2 SQIVND (reference sequence). CDR3 length: 17 residues. V shed 4 bases, J shed 2 bases, and the junction held 6 bases outside the gene matches. The CDR3 reads CASSTGTGFAYNSPLHF. CDR3 bases: TGTGCCAGTAGTACCGGGACAGGGTTCGCCTATAATTCACCCCTCCACTTT. Full variable domain (missing parts from reference TRBV19 and TRBJ1-6): DGGITQSPKYLFRKEGQNVTLSCEQNLNHDAMYWYRQDPGQGLRLIYYSQIVNDFQKGDIAEGYSVSREKKESFPLTVTSAQKNPTAFYLCASSTGTGFAYNSPLHFGNGTRLTVT.

This clone turned up a few times. V is TRBV2 and J is TRBJ2-7, with 7 bases identical to TRBD2. CDR3 length: 14 amino acids. With V trimmed by 7 bases and J by 3 bases, 9 bases remained unmatched. Germline assignment: CDR1 SNHLY and CDR2 FYNNEI. This CDR3 is CASKAWREGYEQYF. Here the CDR3 DNA reads TGTGCCAGCAAGGCGTGGAGGGAGGGCTACGAGCAGTACTTC.

This clone showed up just once. The chain joins TRBV19 to TRBJ1-5, with D maybe TRBD1 (6 bases). V dropped 6 bases and J dropped 4 bases, with 16 bases sitting between them. From germline, CDR1 is LNHDA and CDR2 SQIVND (reference sequence). This CDR3 is 15 amino acids long. CDR3 nucleotide sequence: TGTGCCAGTAGGTCAGGTACAGGGCGGAATCAGCCCCAGCATTTT. Protein sequence: CASRSGTGRNQPQHF.

In the case of this clone: Other DNA sequences in this specimen translate into the identical CDR3. This rearrangement joins TRBV7-3 to TRBJ1-1; TRBD1 is a possible D gene (6 bases). CDR1 and CDR2 (germline): SGHTA, FQGTGA. The germline V and J ends were trimmed by 2 bases and 0 bases, with 7 bases remaining between them. CDR3 size: 14 residues. In DNA, the CDR3 is TGTGCCAGCAGCTTAGGACAGATGAACACTGAAGCTTTCTTT. This encodes CASSLGQMNTEAFF.

The V gene is TRBV6-5, the J gene TRBJ1-2; 8 positions match TRBD1. Trimming at V came to 5 bases and at J to 0 bases, leaving 5 bases not matched to a gene. Germline CDR1 MNHEY, CDR2 SVGAGI. The CDR3 length is 15 residues. In nucleotides, the CDR3 is TGTGCCAGCAGTGGGGACAGGTTTTCTAACTATGGCTACACCTTC. Its protein is CASSGDRFSNYGYTF.

The J gene is TRBJ2-1, the V gene TRBV5-1; 9 bases fit TRBD1. Germline assignment: CDR1 SGHRS and CDR2 YFSETQ. Trimming cost V 3 bases and J 1 base; bases outside gene matches: 5. The CDR3 consists of 16 residues. The CDR3 nucleotides are TGCGCCAGCAGCTGGGGACAGGGCGGGTCCTACAATGAGCAGTTCTTC. It encodes CASSWGQGGSYNEQFF.

The V call is TRBV28, the J call TRBJ2-7, with D tentatively TRBD2 (5 bases). The CDR3 is 15 residues long. Germline CDR1 reads MDHEN; CDR2 reads SYDVKM. V shed 2 bases and J shed 6 bases, with 17 bases lying between them. Here the CDR3 reads CASSLRGSRSIEQYF. The CDR3 bases are TGTGCCAGCAGTTTACGAGGGTCGCGGTCTATCGAGCAGTACTTC. The complete variable domain, with remaining parts taken from reference TRBV28 and TRBJ2-7, reads DVKVTQSSRYLVKRTGEKVFLECVQDMDHENMFWYRQDPGLGLRLIYFSYDVKMKEKGDIPEGYSVSREKKERFSLILESASTNQTSMYLCASSLRGSRSIEQYFGPGTRLTVT.

This clone has a handful of counts. The chain recombines TRBV2 with TRBJ2-1; D possibly corresponds to TRBD2 (6 bases). The CDR3 loop spans 16 amino acids. V lost 6 bases and J 6 bases, leaving 21 bases between the germline ends. Germline lookup yields CDR1 SNHLY and CDR2 FYNNEI. CDR3 in DNA: TGTGCCAGCAGGGCCGCACTAGCCGATAAATTCAATGAGCAGTTCTTC. It codes for CASRAALADKFNEQFF.

The chain is built from TRBV27 and TRBJ2-5, with a weak D call TRBD1 (6 bases). Trimming stripped 5 bases from V and 5 bases from J, with 15 bases between. The germline CDR1 and CDR2 sequences are MNHEY and SMNVEV (reference sequence). The CDR3 covers 14 residues. CDR3 bases: TGTGCCAGCAGTCTCCGACAGGCCAGGGAGACCCAGTACTTC. Protein sequence: CASSLRQARETQYF.